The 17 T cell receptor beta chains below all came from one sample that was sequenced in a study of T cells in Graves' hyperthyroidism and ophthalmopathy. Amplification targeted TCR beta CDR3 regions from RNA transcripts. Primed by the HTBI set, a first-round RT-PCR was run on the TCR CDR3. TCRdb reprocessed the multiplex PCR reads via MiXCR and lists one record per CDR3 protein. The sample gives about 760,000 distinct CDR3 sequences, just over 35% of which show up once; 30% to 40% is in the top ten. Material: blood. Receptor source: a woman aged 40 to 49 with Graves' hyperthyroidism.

The DNA of the CDR3 is TGTGCCAGCGGCAGGGGTGCGGGCGAGCAGTACTTC. Translating it yields CASGRGAGEQYF. The chain carries TRBV7-8 and TRBJ2-7; D is perhaps TRBD1 (6 bases). This CDR3 is built from 12 residues. The V gene lost 8 bases and the J gene lost 6 bases, with 14 bases spanning the gap. Germline CDR1 is SGHVS and CDR2 is FQNEAQ.

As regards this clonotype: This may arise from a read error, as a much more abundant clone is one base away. The CDR3 sequence is CASSWGAEEKLVF. The CDR3 bases are TGTGCCAGCAGCTGGGGGGCTGAGGAAAAACTGGTTTTT. V gene TRBV7-9 combines with J gene TRBJ1-4, with D maybe TRBD1 (6 bases). In germline, CDR1 is SEHNR, CDR2 FQNEAQ (reference sequence). The CDR3 extends over 13 amino acids.

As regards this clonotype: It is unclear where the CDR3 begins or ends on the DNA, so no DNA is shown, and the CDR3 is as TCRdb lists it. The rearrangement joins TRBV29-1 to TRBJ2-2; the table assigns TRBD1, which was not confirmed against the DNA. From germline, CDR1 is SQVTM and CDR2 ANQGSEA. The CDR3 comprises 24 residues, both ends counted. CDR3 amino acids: CSVEVGFAGANVLTFGAGTGELFF.

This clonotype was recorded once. The chain's CDR3 is CARSSGANVLTF. The CDR3 nucleotides read TGTGCCAGAAGCTCTGGGGCCAACGTCCTGACTTTC. The rearrangement joins TRBV25-1 to TRBJ2-6; D is uncertain. V was shortened by 9 bases and J by 0 bases, with 3 bases between the two germline ends. This CDR3 spans 12 amino acids. Germline-derived CDR1 and CDR2 are MGHDK and SYGVNS.

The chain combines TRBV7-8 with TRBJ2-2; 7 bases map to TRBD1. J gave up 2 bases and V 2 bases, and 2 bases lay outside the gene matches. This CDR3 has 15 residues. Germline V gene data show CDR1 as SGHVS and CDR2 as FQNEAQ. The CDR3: CASSLWDSNTGELFF. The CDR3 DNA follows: TGTGCCAGCAGCTTATGGGACAGCAACACCGGGGAGCTGTTTTTT.

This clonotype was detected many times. The CDR3 loop reads CASSMGQGVETQYF. CDR3 bases: TGTGCCAGTAGTATGGGACAGGGAGTAGAGACCCAGTACTTC. The rearrangement links TRBV19 to TRBJ2-5, with 9 bases identical to TRBD1. The V gene end was trimmed by 3 bases and the J gene end by 4 bases; junction bases not matched to a gene: 3. The CDR3 sequence is 14 residues long. The germline gives CDR1 LNHDA, CDR2 SQIVND (reference sequence).

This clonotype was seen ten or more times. As DNA, the CDR3 is TGCAGTGCTATGGGGCTAGCGGGAGAGCCCAAGACAGAGACCCAGTACTTC. Translated: CSAMGLAGEPKTETQYF. The rearrangement joins TRBV20-1 to TRBJ2-5; TRBD2 aligns across 10 bases. The CDR3 is 17 residues long. V lost 4 bases, J lost 4 bases, and 15 bases stayed unmatched. In germline, CDR1 is DFQATT, CDR2 SNEGSKA (reference sequence).

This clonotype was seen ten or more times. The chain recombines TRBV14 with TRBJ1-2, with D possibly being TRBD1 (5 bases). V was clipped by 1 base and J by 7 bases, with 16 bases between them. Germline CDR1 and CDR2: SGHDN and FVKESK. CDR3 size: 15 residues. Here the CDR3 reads CASSQGVKGTVGYTF. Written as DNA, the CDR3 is TGTGCCAGCAGCCAAGGTGTGAAAGGGACTGTTGGCTACACCTTC.

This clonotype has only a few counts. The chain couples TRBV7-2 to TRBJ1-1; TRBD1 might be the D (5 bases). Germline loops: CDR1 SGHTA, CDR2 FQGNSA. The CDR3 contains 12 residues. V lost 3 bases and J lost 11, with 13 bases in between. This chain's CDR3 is CASSLGGALAFF. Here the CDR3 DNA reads TGTGCCAGCAGCTTGGGTGGGGCGCTGGCTTTCTTT.

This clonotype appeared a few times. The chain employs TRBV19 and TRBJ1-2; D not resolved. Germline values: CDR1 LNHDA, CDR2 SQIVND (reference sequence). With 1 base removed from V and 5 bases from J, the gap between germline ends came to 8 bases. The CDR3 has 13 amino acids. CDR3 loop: CASSIGKRYGYTF. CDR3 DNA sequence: TGTGCCAGTAGTATAGGGAAGAGGTATGGCTACACCTTC.

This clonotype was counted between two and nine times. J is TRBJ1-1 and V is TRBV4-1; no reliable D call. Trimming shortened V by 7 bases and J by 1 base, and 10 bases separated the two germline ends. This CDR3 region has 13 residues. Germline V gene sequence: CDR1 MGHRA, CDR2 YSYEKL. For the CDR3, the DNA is TGCGCCAGCAAACGCAGTCAGAACACTGAAGCTTTCTTT. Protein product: CASKRSQNTEAFF.

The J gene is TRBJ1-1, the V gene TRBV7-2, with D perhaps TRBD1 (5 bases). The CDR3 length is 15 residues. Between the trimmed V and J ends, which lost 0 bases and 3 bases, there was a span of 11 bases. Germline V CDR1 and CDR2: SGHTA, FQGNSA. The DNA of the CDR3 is TGTGCCAGCAGCTTAGCCAGGGTGGAGGACACTGAAGCTTTCTTT. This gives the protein CASSLARVEDTEAFF. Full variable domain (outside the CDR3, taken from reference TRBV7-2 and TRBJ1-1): GAGVSQSPSNKVTEKGKDVELRCDPISGHTALYWYRQSLGQGLEFLIYFQGNSAPDKSGLPSDRFSAERTGGSVSTLTIQRTQQEDSAVYLCASSLARVEDTEAFFGQGTRLTVV.

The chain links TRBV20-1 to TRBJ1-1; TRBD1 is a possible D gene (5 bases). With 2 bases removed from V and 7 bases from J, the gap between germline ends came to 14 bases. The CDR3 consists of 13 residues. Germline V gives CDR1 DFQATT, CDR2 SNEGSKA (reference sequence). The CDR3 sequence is CSARSPPGGEAFF. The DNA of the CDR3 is TGCAGTGCTAGATCTCCCCCGGGGGGTGAAGCTTTCTTT.

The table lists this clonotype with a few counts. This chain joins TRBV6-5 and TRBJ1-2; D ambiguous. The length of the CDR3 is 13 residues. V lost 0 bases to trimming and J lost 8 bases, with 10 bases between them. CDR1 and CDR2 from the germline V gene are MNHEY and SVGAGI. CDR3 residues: CASSYSTLGGYTF. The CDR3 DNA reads TGTGCCAGCAGTTACTCGACCCTCGGAGGCTACACCTTC.

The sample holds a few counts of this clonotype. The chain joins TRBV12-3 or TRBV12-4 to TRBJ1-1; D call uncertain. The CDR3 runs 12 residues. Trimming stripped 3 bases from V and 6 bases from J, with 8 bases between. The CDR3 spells CASSFTWAEAFF. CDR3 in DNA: TGTGCCAGCAGTTTTACCTGGGCTGAAGCTTTCTTT.

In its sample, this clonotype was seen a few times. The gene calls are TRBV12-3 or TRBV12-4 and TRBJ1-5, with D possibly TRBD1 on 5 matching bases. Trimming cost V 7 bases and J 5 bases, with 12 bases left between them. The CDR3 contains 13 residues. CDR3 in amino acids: CASTLGRYQPQHF. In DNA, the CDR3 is TGTGCCAGCACCTTGGGACGCTATCAGCCCCAGCATTTT.

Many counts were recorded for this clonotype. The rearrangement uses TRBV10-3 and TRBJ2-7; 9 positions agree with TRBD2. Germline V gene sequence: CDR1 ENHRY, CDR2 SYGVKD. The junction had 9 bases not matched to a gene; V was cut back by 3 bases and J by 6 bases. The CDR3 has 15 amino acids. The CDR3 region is CAISDQVAGVGEQYF. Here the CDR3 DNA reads TGTGCCATCAGTGATCAGGTAGCGGGAGTGGGCGAGCAGTACTTC.